The 9 T cell receptor beta chains below come from one sample, sequenced in a study of cytomegalovirus exposure and HLA in healthy donors. With 60 Vbeta and 13 Jbeta primers, the PCR was carried out. Assay: immunoSEQ multiplex PCR; the TCRdb copy retains only in-frame clones and omits some. The sample lists some 100,000 clones; over 65% were seen once. The sequencing input was PBMCs. Every receptor here comes from a female donor in good health and CMV-seronegative.

V and J are TRBV15 and TRBJ1-2, with 7 bases identical to TRBD1. Germline lookup yields CDR1 LNHNV and CDR2 YYDKDF (reference sequence). After removal of 2 bases from V and 6 bases from J, the junction contained 6 bases not matched to a gene. This CDR3 spans 14 amino acids. The CDR3 nucleotides read TGTGCCACCAGCAGAAGTGACAGGGCCGATGGCTACACCTTC. This sequence encodes CATSRSDRADGYTF.

V gene TRBV30 combines with J gene TRBJ2-7, with a tentative D call TRBD1 (5 bases). CDR1 is GTSNPN and CDR2 is SVGIG in the germline V gene (reference sequence). The V end was cut by 4 bases, the J end by 2 bases, with 27 bases between. The CDR3 loop spans 18 amino acids. In DNA, the CDR3 is TGTGCCTGGAATGAAGGCCGAATTACAGGCGGATATCCCTACGAGCAGTACTTC. Its translation: CAWNEGRITGGYPYEQYF. Combining the CDR3 with reference TRBV30 and TRBJ2-7 gives the whole variable domain SQTIHQWPATLVQPVGSPLSLECTVEGTSNPNLYWYRQAAGRGLQLLFYSVGIGQISSEVPQNLSASRPQDRQFILSSKKLLLSDSGFYLCAWNEGRITGGYPYEQYFGPGTRLTVT.

The V and J genes are TRBV7-2 and TRBJ1-6; 8 bases align to TRBD1. The germline V gene encodes CDR1 SGHTA and CDR2 FQGNSA. This CDR3 has 16 amino acids. After removal of 5 bases from V and 8 bases from J, the junction contained 11 bases not matched to a gene. CDR3 DNA sequence: TGTGCCAGCAGCCCGCGGACAGGGCGAGGTGATTCACCCCTCCACTTT. It yields the protein CASSPRTGRGDSPLHF.

V is TRBV18 and J is TRBJ1-3, with a tentative D call TRBD1 (5 bases). Trimming took 3 bases from V and 4 from J, leaving 13 bases between them. The CDR3 extends over 15 amino acids. CDR1 is KGHSH, CDR2 LQKENI, per germline. The CDR3 loop is CASSPSGDAGNTIYF. Here the CDR3 DNA reads TGTGCCAGCTCACCTTCGGGGGACGCCGGAAACACCATATATTTT.

The chain combines TRBV28 with TRBJ2-5; 7 positions match TRBD1. Germline loops: CDR1 MDHEN, CDR2 SYDVKM. J gave up 1 base and V 6 bases, and 11 bases lay outside the gene matches. CDR3 length equals 16 residues. The CDR3: CASSPVPGQPQETQYF. The CDR3 DNA reads TGTGCCAGCAGCCCGGTGCCGGGACAGCCCCAAGAGACCCAGTACTTC.

The chain recombines TRBV4-2 with TRBJ2-3; 9 bases match TRBD2. There are 16 residues in the CDR3. Trimming at V came to 1 base and at J to 2 bases, leaving 4 bases not matched to a gene. The germline CDR1 and CDR2 sequences are LGHNA and YNFKEQ. The CDR3 is CASSQGLAGNTDTQYF. CDR3 DNA sequence: TGTGCCAGCAGCCAAGGGCTAGCGGGGAACACAGATACGCAGTATTTT.

This chain uses TRBV5-6 with TRBJ1-1; TRBD1 matches 10 bases. The CDR3 loop spans 19 amino acids. Trimming at V came to 0 bases and at J to 1 base, leaving 12 bases not matched to a gene. Germline CDR1 is SGHDT and CDR2 is YYEEEE. In DNA, the CDR3 is TGTGCCAGCAGCTTGGCCTTTGGGACAGGGGTAAGATGGAACACTGAAGCTTTCTTT. Translating gives CASSLAFGTGVRWNTEAFF.

This chain connects TRBV7-2 to TRBJ2-3, with TRBD2 matching over 11 bases. This CDR3 contains 16 residues. Germline V gene data show CDR1 as SGHTA and CDR2 as FQGNSA. Germline trimming cut 1 base from V and 3 bases from J; bases unmatched to any gene: 3. As DNA, the CDR3 is TGTGCCAGCAGCTTAGGGTTAGCGGGGGGGACAGATACGCAGTATTTT. This translates into CASSLGLAGGTDTQYF.

Comments on this clone: A much larger clone differs by one base, so this may be a read error. The rearrangement uses TRBV7-2 and TRBJ2-3, with D perhaps TRBD1 (6 bases). V was pared by 6 bases and J by 2 bases, with 9 bases between. CDR1 and CDR2 (germline): SGHTA, FQGNSA. The CDR3 spans 13 residues. The CDR3 spells CASSRQVTDTQYF. DNA of the CDR3: TGTGCCAGCAGTCGACAGGTCACAGATACGCAGTATTTT.